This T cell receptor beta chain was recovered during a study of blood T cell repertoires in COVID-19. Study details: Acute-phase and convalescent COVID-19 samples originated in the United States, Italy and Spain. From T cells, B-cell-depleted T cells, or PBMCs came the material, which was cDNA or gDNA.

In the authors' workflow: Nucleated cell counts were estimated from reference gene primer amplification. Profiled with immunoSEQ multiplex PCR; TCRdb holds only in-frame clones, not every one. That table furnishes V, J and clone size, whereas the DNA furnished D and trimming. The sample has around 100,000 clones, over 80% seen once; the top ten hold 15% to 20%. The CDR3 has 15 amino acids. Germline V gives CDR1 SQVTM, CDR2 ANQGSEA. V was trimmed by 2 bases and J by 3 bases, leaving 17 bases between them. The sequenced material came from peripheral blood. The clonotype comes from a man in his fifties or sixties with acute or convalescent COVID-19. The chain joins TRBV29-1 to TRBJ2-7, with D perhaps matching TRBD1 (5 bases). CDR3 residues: CSVEPLERGNYEQYF. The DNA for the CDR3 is TGCAGCGTTGAACCCCTAGAAAGGGGTAACTACGAGCAGTACTTC.